This section outlines one T cell receptor beta chain sequence together with its context. MiXCR, applied by TCRdb to the 5' RACE reads, yields one record per CDR3 protein. The sample lists over 550,000 distinct CDR3 sequences, around 7.5% occurring once. The sample comes from a study of identical twins. Trimming at V came to 5 bases and at J to 2 bases, leaving 3 bases not matched to a gene. Germline CDR1 is SEHNR and CDR2 is FQNEAQ (reference sequence). The CDR3 length is 14 residues. There were only healthy Caucasians among the donors. These records were also assigned to another study, of yellow fever vaccine responses in identical twins.

This receptor was taken from a woman younger than 35 in good health. The chain employs TRBV7-9 and TRBJ2-7, with TRBD2 matching over 10 bases. Material: PBMCs. The CDR3 is CASSGTSVAYEQYF. For the CDR3, the DNA is TGTGCCAGCAGCGGGACTAGCGTTGCCTACGAGCAGTACTTC.